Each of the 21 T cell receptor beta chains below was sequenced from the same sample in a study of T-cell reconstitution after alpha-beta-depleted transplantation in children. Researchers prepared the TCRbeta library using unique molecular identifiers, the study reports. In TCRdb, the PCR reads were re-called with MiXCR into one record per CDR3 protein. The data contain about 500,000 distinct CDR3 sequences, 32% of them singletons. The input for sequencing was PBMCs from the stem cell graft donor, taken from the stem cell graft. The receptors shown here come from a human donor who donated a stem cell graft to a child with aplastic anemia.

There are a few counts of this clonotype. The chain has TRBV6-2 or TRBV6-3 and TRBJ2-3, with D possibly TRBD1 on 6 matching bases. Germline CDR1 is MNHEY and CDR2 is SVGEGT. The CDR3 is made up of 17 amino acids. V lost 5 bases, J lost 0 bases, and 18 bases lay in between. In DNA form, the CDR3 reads TGTGCCAGCAGTAAGGGGGAGCGCGGTCCTAGCACAGATACGCAGTATTTT. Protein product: CASSKGERGPSTDTQYF.

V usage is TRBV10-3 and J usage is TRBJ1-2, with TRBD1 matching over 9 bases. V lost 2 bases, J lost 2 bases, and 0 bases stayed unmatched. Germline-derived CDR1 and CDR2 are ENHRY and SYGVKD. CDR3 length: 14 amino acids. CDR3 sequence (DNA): TGTGCCATCAGTGAGGGACAGGGGAACTATGGCTACACCTTC. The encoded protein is CAISEGQGNYGYTF.

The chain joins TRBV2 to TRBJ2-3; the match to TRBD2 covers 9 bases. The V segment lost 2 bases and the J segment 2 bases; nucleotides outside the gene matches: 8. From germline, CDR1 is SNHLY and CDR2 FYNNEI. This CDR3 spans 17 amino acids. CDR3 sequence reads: CASSELASGADTDTQYF. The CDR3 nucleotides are TGTGCCAGCAGTGAACTAGCTAGCGGGGCAGACACAGATACGCAGTATTTT.

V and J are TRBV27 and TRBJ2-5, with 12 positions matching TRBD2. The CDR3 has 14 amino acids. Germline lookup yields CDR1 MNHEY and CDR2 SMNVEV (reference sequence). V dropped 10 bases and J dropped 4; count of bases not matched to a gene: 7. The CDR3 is CATRLAGVGETQYF. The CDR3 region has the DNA TGTGCCACCCGACTAGCGGGAGTGGGAGAGACCCAGTACTTC.

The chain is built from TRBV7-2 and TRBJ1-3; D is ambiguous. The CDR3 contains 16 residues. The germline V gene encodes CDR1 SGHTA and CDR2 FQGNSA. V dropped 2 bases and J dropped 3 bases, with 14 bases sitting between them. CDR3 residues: CASSLYGVLNGNTIYF. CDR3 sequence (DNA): TGTGCCAGCAGCTTATATGGGGTTTTAAATGGAAACACCATATATTTT.

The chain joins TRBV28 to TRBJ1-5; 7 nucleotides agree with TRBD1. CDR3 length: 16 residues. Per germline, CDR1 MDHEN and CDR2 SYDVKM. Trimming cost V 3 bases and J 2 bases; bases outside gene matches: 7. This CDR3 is CASSFYRGVGNQPQHF. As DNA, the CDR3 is TGTGCCAGCAGTTTCTACAGGGGAGTCGGCAATCAGCCCCAGCATTTT.

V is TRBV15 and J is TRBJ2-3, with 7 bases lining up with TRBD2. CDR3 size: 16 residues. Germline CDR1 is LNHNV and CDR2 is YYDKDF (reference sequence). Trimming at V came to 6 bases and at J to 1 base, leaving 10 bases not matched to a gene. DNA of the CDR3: TGTGCCACCAGGGGTGGGCCTAGCGGCCGCACAGATACGCAGTATTTT. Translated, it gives CATRGGPSGRTDTQYF.

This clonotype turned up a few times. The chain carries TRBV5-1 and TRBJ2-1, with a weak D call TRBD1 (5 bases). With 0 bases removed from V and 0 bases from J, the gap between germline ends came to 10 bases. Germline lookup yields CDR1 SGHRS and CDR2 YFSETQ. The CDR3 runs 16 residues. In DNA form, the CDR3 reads TGCGCCAGCAGCTTGGAAGGGGCCAACTCCTACAATGAGCAGTTCTTC. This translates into CASSLEGANSYNEQFF.

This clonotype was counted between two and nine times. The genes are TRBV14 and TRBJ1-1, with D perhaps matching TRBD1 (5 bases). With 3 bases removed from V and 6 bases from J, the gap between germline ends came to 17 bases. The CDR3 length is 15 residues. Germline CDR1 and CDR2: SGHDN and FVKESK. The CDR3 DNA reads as TGTGCCAGCAGCCAGATTGGGGCAGACCGCTCTGAAGCTTTCTTT. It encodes CASSQIGADRSEAFF.

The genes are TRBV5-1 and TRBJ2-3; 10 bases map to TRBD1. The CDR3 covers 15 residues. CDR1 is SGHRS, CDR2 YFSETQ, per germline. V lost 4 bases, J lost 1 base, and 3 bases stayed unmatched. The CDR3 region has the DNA TGCGCCAGCAGCGATGGGACAGGGGGCACAGATACGCAGTATTTT. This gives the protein CASSDGTGGTDTQYF.

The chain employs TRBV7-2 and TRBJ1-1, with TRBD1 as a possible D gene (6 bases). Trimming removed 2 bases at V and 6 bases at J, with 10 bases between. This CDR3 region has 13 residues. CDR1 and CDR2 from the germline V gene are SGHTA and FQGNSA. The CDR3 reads CASSLQGFSEAFF. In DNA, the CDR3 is TGTGCCAGCAGCTTACAGGGGTTCTCTGAAGCTTTCTTT.

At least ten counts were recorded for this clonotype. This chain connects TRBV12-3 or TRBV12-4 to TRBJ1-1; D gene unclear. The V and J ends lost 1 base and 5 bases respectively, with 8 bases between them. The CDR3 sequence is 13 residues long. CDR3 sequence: CASSLEGRTEAFF. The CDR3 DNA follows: TGTGCCAGCAGTTTAGAGGGTAGAACTGAAGCTTTCTTT.

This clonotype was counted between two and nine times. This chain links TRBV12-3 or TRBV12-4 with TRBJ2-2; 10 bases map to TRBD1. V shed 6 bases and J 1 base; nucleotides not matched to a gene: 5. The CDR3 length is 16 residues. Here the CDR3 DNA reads TGTGCCAGCAGCCCCCGGACAGGGGGGAACACCGGGGAGCTGTTTTTT. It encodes CASSPRTGGNTGELFF.

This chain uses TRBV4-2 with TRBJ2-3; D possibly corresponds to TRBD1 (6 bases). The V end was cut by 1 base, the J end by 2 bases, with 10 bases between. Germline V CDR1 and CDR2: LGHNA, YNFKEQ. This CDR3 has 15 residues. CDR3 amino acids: CASSQARGTTDTQYF. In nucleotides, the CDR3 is TGTGCCAGCAGCCAAGCCAGGGGCACCACAGATACGCAGTATTTT.

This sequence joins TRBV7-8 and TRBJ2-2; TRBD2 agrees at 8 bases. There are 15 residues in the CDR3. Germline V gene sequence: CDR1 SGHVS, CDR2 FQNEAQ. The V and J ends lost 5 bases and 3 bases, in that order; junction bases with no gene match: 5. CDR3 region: CASSRGLADTGELFF. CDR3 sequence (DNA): TGTGCCAGCAGCCGAGGACTAGCCGACACCGGGGAGCTGTTTTTT. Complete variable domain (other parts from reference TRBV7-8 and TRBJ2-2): GAGVSQSPRYKVAKRGQDVALRCDPISGHVSLFWYQQALGQGPEFLTYFQNEAQLDKSGLPSDRFFAERPEGSVSTLKIQRTQQEDSAVYLCASSRGLADTGELFFGEGSRLTVL.

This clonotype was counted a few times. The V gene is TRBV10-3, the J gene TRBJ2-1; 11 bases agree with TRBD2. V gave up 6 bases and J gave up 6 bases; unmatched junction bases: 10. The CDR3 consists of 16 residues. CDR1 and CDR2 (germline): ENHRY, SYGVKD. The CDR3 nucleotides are TGTGCCATCAGCGAAAGCCTAGCGGGGGGAGGCAATGAGCAGTTCTTC. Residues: CAISESLAGGGNEQFF.

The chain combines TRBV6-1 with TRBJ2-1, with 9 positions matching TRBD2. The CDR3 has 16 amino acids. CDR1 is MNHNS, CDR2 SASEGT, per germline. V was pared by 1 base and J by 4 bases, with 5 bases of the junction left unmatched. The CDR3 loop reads CASSEGTGLAYNEQFF. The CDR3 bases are TGTGCCAGCAGTGAAGGGACGGGACTAGCATACAATGAGCAGTTCTTC.

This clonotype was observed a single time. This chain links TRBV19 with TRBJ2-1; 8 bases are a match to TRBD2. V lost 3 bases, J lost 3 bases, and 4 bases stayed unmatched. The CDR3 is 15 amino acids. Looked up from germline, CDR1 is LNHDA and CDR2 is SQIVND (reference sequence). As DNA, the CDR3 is TGTGCCAGTAGTATGTCGGGACTAGACTACAATGAGCAGTTCTTC. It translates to CASSMSGLDYNEQFF.

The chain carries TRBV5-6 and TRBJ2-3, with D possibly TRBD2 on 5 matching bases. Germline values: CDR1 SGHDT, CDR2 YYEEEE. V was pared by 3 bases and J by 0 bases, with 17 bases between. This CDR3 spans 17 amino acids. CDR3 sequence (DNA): TGTGCCAGCAGCTACCTCACGAGCGGCACTAGCACAGATACGCAGTATTTT. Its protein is CASSYLTSGTSTDTQYF.

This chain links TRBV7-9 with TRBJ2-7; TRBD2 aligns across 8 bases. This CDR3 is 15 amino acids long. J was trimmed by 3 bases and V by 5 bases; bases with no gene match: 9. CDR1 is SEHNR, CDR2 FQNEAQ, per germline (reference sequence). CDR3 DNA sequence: TGTGCCAGCAGCCCCCAAATAGCGGGGAACTACGAGCAGTACTTC. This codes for CASSPQIAGNYEQYF.

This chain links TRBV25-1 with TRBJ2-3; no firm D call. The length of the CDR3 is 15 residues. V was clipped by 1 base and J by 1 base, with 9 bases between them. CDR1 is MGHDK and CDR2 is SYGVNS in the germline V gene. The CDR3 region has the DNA TGTGCCAGCAGTGAATCCCCGGACCGCACAGATACGCAGTATTTT. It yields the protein CASSESPDRTDTQYF.